What follows are 28 T cell receptor beta chains derived from one specimen sequenced in a study of cytomegalovirus exposure and HLA in healthy donors. 13 Jbeta primers and 60 Vbeta primers were used for the PCR. Profiled with immunoSEQ multiplex PCR; TCRdb holds only in-frame clones, not every one. The profile shows 99,000 or so clones, 75% to 85% of them singletons. Specimen: PBMCs. These TCRs come from a man aged 18 to 35 in good health and CMV-seronegative.

The gene calls are TRBV5-7 and TRBJ2-7, with 10 nucleotides matching TRBD1. TRBV5-7 falls under the ORF class, with uncertain function. This CDR3 is 14 amino acids long. J was trimmed by 3 bases and V by 3 bases; bases with no gene match: 3. The CDR3 sequence is CASSSDRGIYEQYF. In DNA, the CDR3 is TGTGCCAGCAGCTCGGACAGGGGGATCTACGAGCAGTACTTC.

The rearrangement uses TRBV29-1 and TRBJ1-2; TRBD1 is a possible D gene (5 bases). This CDR3 is built from 12 residues. The ends were cut back, 7 bases at V and 7 bases at J, with 16 bases in the middle. CDR1 is SQVTM and CDR2 is ANQGSEA in the germline V gene. CDR3 sequence reads: CSGIDRLSGYTF. The CDR3 coding sequence is TGCAGCGGCATAGACAGACTCAGTGGCTACACCTTC.

The chain links TRBV7-3 to TRBJ1-2; TRBD1 matches at 10 bases. V lost 3 bases to trimming and J lost 8 bases; unmatched junction nucleotides: 3. The CDR3 runs to 13 residues. Germline V gene sequence: CDR1 SGHTA, CDR2 FQGTGA. CDR3 sequence: CASSFGTGDGYTF. In DNA form, the CDR3 reads TGTGCCAGCAGCTTCGGGACAGGGGACGGCTACACCTTC.

The chain is built from TRBV27 and TRBJ1-2; 7 bases are a match to TRBD1. Trimming cost V 6 bases and J 1 base; bases outside gene matches: 8. There are 15 residues in the CDR3. Germline values: CDR1 MNHEY, CDR2 SMNVEV (reference sequence). CDR3 bases: TGTGCCAGCAGCCCGGGGACAGCAATTAACTATGGCTACACCTTC. Encoded protein: CASSPGTAINYGYTF.

This chain joins TRBV6-5 and TRBJ2-7; 8 bases fit TRBD2. The CDR3 length is 15 residues. The J segment lost 6 bases and the V segment lost 6 bases, leaving 13 bases of the junction unmatched. In germline, CDR1 is MNHEY, CDR2 SVGAGI. The chain's CDR3 is CASSQNPAGVGEQYF. Here the CDR3 DNA reads TGTGCCAGCAGCCAAAACCCAGCGGGAGTGGGCGAGCAGTACTTC.

This clone was seen only a few times. The junction departs from the called germline gene at one end, perhaps through a read error. CDR3 nucleotide sequence: TGTGCTAGCAGCTTATATGGGAGCTCCTACAATGAGCAGTTCTTC. Amino acid sequence: CASSLYGSSYNEQFF. This chain connects TRBV7-7 to TRBJ2-1; the D gene is possibly TRBD2 (5 bases). Germline values: CDR1 SSHAT, CDR2 FNYEAQ (reference sequence). The CDR3 is made up of 15 amino acids.

The genes are TRBV28 and TRBJ1-2; TRBD1 aligns across 7 bases. Germline CDR1 MDHEN, CDR2 SYDVKM. V lost 2 bases and J lost 3; bases outside the gene matches: 6. The CDR3 spans 15 residues. The chain's CDR3 is CASSLQTGFDYGYTF. CDR3 coding DNA: TGTGCCAGCAGTTTACAGACAGGGTTCGACTATGGCTACACCTTC.

This rearrangement joins TRBV10-2 to TRBJ2-2; D might be TRBD1 (7 bases). The germline V and J ends were trimmed by 4 bases and 4 bases, with 10 bases remaining between them. Germline V gene data show CDR1 as WSHSY and CDR2 as SAAADI. CDR3 length: 14 residues. The CDR3 loop reads CASSVRGVTGELFF. The CDR3 DNA is TGCGCCAGCAGTGTCAGGGGGGTCACCGGGGAGCTGTTTTTT.

The chain couples TRBV9 to TRBJ1-1; TRBD1 is a possible D gene (5 bases). From germline, CDR1 is SGDLS and CDR2 YYNGEE. This CDR3 contains 13 residues. V lost 5 bases, J lost 6 bases, and 14 bases lay in between. The CDR3 sequence: CASSQGQTPEAFF. The CDR3 region has the DNA TGTGCCAGCAGTCAGGGTCAAACCCCTGAAGCTTTCTTT.

This clone was observed a single time. The chain recombines TRBV2 with TRBJ2-7; D is uncertain. Looked up from germline, CDR1 is SNHLY and CDR2 is FYNNEI. Trimming left V 5 bases short and J 2 bases short, with 10 bases between. This CDR3 is built from 13 residues. The CDR3 nucleotides read TGTGCCAGCAGTCGTGACTCACCCTACGAGCAGTACTTC. Translated, it gives CASSRDSPYEQYF.

The V and J genes are TRBV28 and TRBJ1-2; D not certain. V was cut by 6 bases and J by 7 bases, with 9 bases left in between. The germline CDR1 and CDR2 sequences are MDHEN and SYDVKM. There are 11 residues in the CDR3. In DNA form, the CDR3 reads TGTGCCAGCAGCGACTGGCTTGGCTACACCTTC. Translated, it gives CASSDWLGYTF.

The rearrangement links TRBV15 to TRBJ2-5; D may be TRBD1 (6 bases). Germline V lookup: CDR1 LNHNV, CDR2 YYDKDF (reference sequence). The V and J ends lost 5 bases and 11 bases respectively, with 15 bases between them. This CDR3 is built from 12 residues. The CDR3 loop reads CATSPRRTEQYF. In nucleotides, the CDR3 is TGTGCCACCAGCCCCCGGAGGACAGAGCAGTACTTC.

The chain recombines TRBV27 with TRBJ2-3, with D possibly being TRBD2 (5 bases). The germline V gene encodes CDR1 MNHEY and CDR2 SMNVEV (reference sequence). V was cut by 9 bases and J by 5 bases, with 18 bases left in between. This CDR3 contains 14 residues. This chain's CDR3 is CASSGEREGDTQYF. The DNA of the CDR3 is TGTGCCAGTTCTGGGGAGCGAGAGGGAGATACGCAGTATTTT.

The chain combines TRBV4-2 with TRBJ1-1; weak D call: TRBD1 (5 bases). With 4 bases removed from V and 0 bases from J, the gap between germline ends came to 12 bases. Per germline, CDR1 LGHNA and CDR2 YNFKEQ. This CDR3 has 15 amino acids. CDR3 bases: TGTGCCAGCAGCCGAGAGACAGCCCTGAACACTGAAGCTTTCTTT. It translates to CASSRETALNTEAFF.

DNA of the CDR3: TGTGCCAGCTCACAGGGGATGCAAGAGACCCAGTACTTC. This codes for CASSQGMQETQYF. The rearrangement links TRBV18 to TRBJ2-5, with a tentative D call TRBD1 (5 bases). Per the germline V gene, CDR1 is KGHSH and CDR2 is LQKENI. The CDR3 is made up of 13 amino acids. V gave up 4 bases and J gave up 2 bases, with 8 bases separating them.

This sequence joins TRBV2 and TRBJ2-3; 10 bases line up with TRBD2. The germline CDR1 and CDR2 sequences are SNHLY and FYNNEI. CDR3 length: 17 amino acids. J lost 4 bases, V lost 6 bases, and 13 bases had no gene match. The CDR3 protein is CASRVGASGGGADTQYF. CDR3 coding DNA: TGTGCCAGCAGAGTGGGGGCTAGCGGGGGAGGAGCAGATACGCAGTATTTT.

This clone was picked up a small number of times. The V and J genes are TRBV5-7 and TRBJ1-2; a weak D match, TRBD1 (6 bases). TRBV5-7 is an open reading frame whose function is uncertain. Deletions cut 0 bases from V and 3 bases from J, with 12 bases between. This CDR3 comprises 15 residues. This chain's CDR3 is CASSLVQGLHYGYTF. For the CDR3, the DNA is TGTGCCAGCAGCTTGGTACAGGGACTACACTATGGCTACACCTTC.

This rearrangement joins TRBV5-1 to TRBJ2-2; D perhaps matches TRBD1 (6 bases). Germline loops: CDR1 SGHRS, CDR2 YFSETQ. V was shortened by 4 bases and J by 5 bases, with 15 bases between the two germline ends. CDR3 length: 15 amino acids. CDR3 sequence reads: CASSIRDQGTGELFF. As DNA, the CDR3 is TGCGCCAGCAGCATCCGGGACCAGGGGACCGGGGAGCTGTTTTTT.

This chain uses TRBV19 with TRBJ1-2, with 8 bases identical to TRBD1. Germline CDR1 reads LNHDA; CDR2 reads SQIVND (reference sequence). The length of the CDR3 is 16 residues. V lost 3 bases, J lost 7 bases, and 13 bases stayed unmatched. The CDR3 sequence: CASSIPGFQTGVGYTF. The CDR3, as DNA: TGTGCCAGTAGTATCCCCGGATTTCAGACAGGGGTTGGCTACACCTTC.

V is TRBV4-2 and J is TRBJ1-4, with TRBD1 identical over 7 bases. Germline V gene lookup returns CDR1 LGHNA and CDR2 YNFKEQ. CDR3 length: 16 amino acids. The J segment lost 0 bases and the V segment lost 4 bases, leaving 5 bases of the junction unmatched. CDR3 loop: CASSPQGEATNEKLFF. The CDR3 DNA follows: TGTGCCAGCAGCCCGCAGGGGGAAGCAACTAATGAAAAACTGTTTTTT.

The chain carries TRBV12-5 and TRBJ1-1, with TRBD1 matching 9 bases. The length of the CDR3 is 17 residues. Germline CDR1 is LGHNT and CDR2 is FRNRAP. V trimming: 5 bases; J trimming: 0 bases; junction bases outside the gene matches: 10. The CDR3 DNA reads TGTGCTAGTGGTCCGGGGACAGGGTCTTACATGAACACTGAAGCTTTCTTT. It specifies CASGPGTGSYMNTEAFF.

The V gene is TRBV5-5, the J gene TRBJ1-2; D is undetermined. Per the germline V gene, CDR1 is SGHKS and CDR2 is YYEKEE (reference sequence). The CDR3 has 15 residues. V was cut by 5 bases and J by 0 bases, with 14 bases left in between. The CDR3 here is CASSSSGLSNYGYTF. The CDR3 DNA reads TGTGCCAGCAGTAGTTCTGGACTTTCTAACTATGGCTACACCTTC.

The chain combines TRBV4-2 with TRBJ1-6; a weak D match, TRBD1 (6 bases). Germline V gene sequence: CDR1 LGHNA, CDR2 YNFKEQ. V lost 7 bases to trimming and J lost 8 bases, with 18 bases between them. The CDR3 is 15 residues long. The CDR3 region has the DNA TGTGCCAGCACCCCGGGGGGGCTTAAGGATTCACCCCTCCACTTT. The encoded protein is CASTPGGLKDSPLHF.

In its sample, this clone was seen once. This rearrangement joins TRBV27 to TRBJ2-3, with 14 bases that match TRBD2. Germline V gene sequence: CDR1 MNHEY, CDR2 SMNVEV (reference sequence). The CDR3 covers 18 residues. The V gene end was trimmed by 8 bases and the J gene end by 0 bases; junction bases not matched to a gene: 10. CDR3 DNA sequence: TGTGCCAGCGGGCGACTAGCGGGAGGGCCTGGTAGCACAGATACGCAGTATTTT. It encodes CASGRLAGGPGSTDTQYF.

V is TRBV6-4 and J is TRBJ2-3, with a possible D match to TRBD1 (5 bases). The CDR3 spans 14 residues. The ends were cut back, 2 bases at V and 0 bases at J, with 6 bases in the middle. The V gene's germline CDR1 is MRHNA and CDR2 SNTAGT. The CDR3 loop reads CASSDGASTDTQYF. The CDR3 bases are TGTGCCAGCAGTGACGGGGCTAGCACAGATACGCAGTATTTT.

The chain is built from TRBV7-3 and TRBJ2-2, with D possibly being TRBD1 (5 bases). Germline values: CDR1 SGHTA, CDR2 FQGTGA. The CDR3 loop spans 15 amino acids. V lost 2 bases and J lost 0, with 7 bases in between. The chain's CDR3 is CASSLGAANTGELFF. The CDR3 DNA reads TGTGCCAGCAGCTTAGGGGCAGCGAACACCGGGGAGCTGTTTTTT.

V and J are TRBV9 and TRBJ2-2; 12 nucleotides align to TRBD2. From germline, CDR1 is SGDLS and CDR2 YYNGEE. V shed 1 base, J shed 6 bases, and the junction held 1 base outside the gene matches. CDR3 length: 15 amino acids. The CDR3 reads CASSVLAGGAGELFF. CDR3 bases: TGTGCCAGCAGCGTACTAGCGGGAGGGGCCGGGGAGCTGTTTTTT.

V and J are TRBV30 and TRBJ2-1; TRBD2 is a possible D gene (5 bases). Germline CDR1 is GTSNPN and CDR2 is SVGIG (reference sequence). V shed 4 bases and J shed 0 bases, with 13 bases lying between them. CDR3 length: 15 residues. The DNA for the CDR3 is TGTGCCTGGAACGGTGGGAGTTCCTCCTACAATGAGCAGTTCTTC. Protein product: CAWNGGSSSYNEQFF.